These 31 T cell receptor beta chains originate from one sample sequenced in a study of blood T cell repertoires in COVID-19. The method was immunoSEQ multiplex PCR; TCRdb's version includes in-frame clones alone and lacks a portion of them. The sample carries about 110,000 clones, more than 65% recorded once. The specimen was peripheral blood. All receptors come from a woman aged 80 or older with acute or convalescent COVID-19.

The chain recombines TRBV30 with TRBJ1-1; D gene unclear. The germline V gene has CDR1 GTSNPN and CDR2 SVGIG (reference sequence). Deletions cut 0 bases from V and 0 bases from J, with 11 bases between. The CDR3 contains 15 residues. CDR3 nucleotides: TGTGCCTGGAGTGTTGGCAGTCCCATGAACACTGAAGCTTTCTTT. It encodes CAWSVGSPMNTEAFF.

This clone was seen a few times. The V gene is TRBV27, the J gene TRBJ2-7; TRBD1 matches 9 bases. Unmatched junction bases numbered 7, after V lost 4 bases and J lost 6 bases. Germline values: CDR1 MNHEY, CDR2 SMNVEV (reference sequence). The CDR3 length is 14 residues. CDR3 sequence: CASSSGTGPGEQYF. In nucleotides, the CDR3 is TGTGCCAGCAGTTCCGGGACAGGGCCGGGCGAGCAGTACTTC.

This rearrangement joins TRBV28 to TRBJ1-1; 8 nucleotides match TRBD1. Germline loops: CDR1 MDHEN, CDR2 SYDVKM. With 6 bases clipped from V and 4 bases from J, the junction kept 7 bases outside the gene matches. The CDR3 is 14 amino acids. The CDR3 here is CASSRPDRVTEAFF. The CDR3 region has the DNA TGTGCCAGCAGCCGACCGGACAGGGTCACTGAAGCTTTCTTT.

The chain couples TRBV7-9 to TRBJ2-7; D might be TRBD1 (6 bases). Between the trimmed V and J ends, which lost 6 bases and 0 bases, there was a span of 15 bases. This CDR3 contains 15 residues. Germline assignment: CDR1 SEHNR and CDR2 FQNEAQ (reference sequence). CDR3 bases: TGTGCCAGCAGATCAAACAGGGCAGGCTCCTACGAGCAGTACTTC. Translation: CASRSNRAGSYEQYF.

CDR3 in DNA: TGTGCCAGCAGCTTGGATGCCGGGACAGGAAACCACCCCGGCTACACCTTC. Translated, it gives CASSLDAGTGNHPGYTF. V is TRBV7-6 and J is TRBJ1-2; 8 nucleotides align to TRBD1. With V trimmed by 3 bases and J by 8 bases, 17 bases remained unmatched. This CDR3 is 17 amino acids long. Per germline, CDR1 SGHVS and CDR2 FNYEAQ.

Regarding this clone: At one boundary the junction diverges from the germline segment, which might be a read error. The J gene is TRBJ2-3, the V gene TRBV12-3 or TRBV12-4; TRBD2 might be the D (5 bases). There are 12 residues in the CDR3. CDR3 sequence: CASSLGRRRNVF. The CDR3 DNA follows: TGTGCCAGCAGTTTGGGGAGACGGCGCAACGTTTTT.

Worth noting for this clone: Distinct nucleotide sequences in the sample also encode this CDR3. The chain joins TRBV5-1 to TRBJ2-7; 13 nucleotides match TRBD2. V dropped 3 bases and J dropped 4; count of bases not matched to a gene: 1. Germline assignment: CDR1 SGHRS and CDR2 YFSETQ. The CDR3 loop spans 14 amino acids. The chain's CDR3 is CASSSGLAGYEQYF. In DNA form, the CDR3 reads TGCGCCAGCAGCTCGGGACTAGCGGGGTACGAGCAGTACTTC.

This clone was detected only a few times. The J gene is TRBJ1-2, the V gene TRBV28, with D possibly matching TRBD1 (5 bases). With 7 bases removed from V and 6 bases from J, the gap between germline ends came to 15 bases. The CDR3 totals 13 residues. Germline CDR1 MDHEN, CDR2 SYDVKM. The CDR3 nucleotides are TGTGCCAGCATCGGAGGGGTGCGGGATGGCTACACCTTC. This gives the protein CASIGGVRDGYTF.

The chain has TRBV19 and TRBJ1-6, with D possibly TRBD1 on 6 matching bases. Looked up from germline, CDR1 is LNHDA and CDR2 is SQIVND (reference sequence). Trimming left V 4 bases short and J 9 bases short, with 19 bases between. This CDR3 is 16 amino acids long. The CDR3 coding sequence is TGTGCCAGTAGTACGCGTTCGGGGGCGGGGGTTTCACCCCTCCACTTT. Protein product: CASSTRSGAGVSPLHF.

The chain recombines TRBV10-3 with TRBJ1-1; 10 bases match TRBD1. With 5 bases clipped from V and 6 bases from J, the junction kept 6 bases outside the gene matches. The CDR3 is 14 residues long. Germline CDR1 and CDR2: ENHRY and SYGVKD. The CDR3 bases are TGTGCCATCAGTTTTGGACAGGGGGATTCTGAAGCTTTCTTT. Protein sequence: CAISFGQGDSEAFF.

J is TRBJ2-2 and V is TRBV10-1, with 7 positions matching TRBD1. The CDR3 sequence is 15 residues long. The V segment lost 5 bases and the J segment 0 bases; nucleotides outside the gene matches: 3. Germline lookup yields CDR1 WNHNN and CDR2 SYGVQD (reference sequence). In DNA form, the CDR3 reads TGCGCCAGCAGTTCCGGGACAGCGAACACCGGGGAGCTGTTTTTT. As protein: CASSSGTANTGELFF.

Only one count was recorded for this clone. J is TRBJ2-7 and V is TRBV7-9; a possible D gene is TRBD1 (6 bases). V lost 5 bases and J 5 bases, leaving 16 bases between the germline ends. CDR3 length equals 14 residues. CDR1 and CDR2 (germline): SEHNR, FQNEAQ (reference sequence). CDR3 coding DNA: TGTGCCAGCAGCCAGGGGAGTTCTACAAACGAGCAGTACTTC. Protein product: CASSQGSSTNEQYF. The variable domain in full, with the rest retrieved from reference TRBV7-9 and TRBJ2-7, is DTGVSQNPRHKITKRGQNVTFRCDPISEHNRLYWYRQTLGQGPEFLTYFQNEAQLEKSRLLSDRFSAERPKGSFSTLEIQRTEQGDSAMYLCASSQGSSTNEQYFGPGTRLTVT.

The chain uses TRBV3-1 (or the pseudogene TRBV3-2) and TRBJ2-7, with D tentatively TRBD1 (5 bases). The CDR3 extends over 12 amino acids. CDR1 LGHDT and CDR2 YNNKEL come from the germline V gene (reference sequence). V lost 1 base, J lost 7 bases, and 8 bases lay in between. The CDR3 loop is CASSQGWTEQYF. CDR3 coding DNA: TGTGCCAGCAGCCAAGGATGGACAGAGCAGTACTTC.

The V call is TRBV4-2, the J call TRBJ2-7, with 7 nucleotides matching TRBD1. Germline V lookup: CDR1 LGHNA, CDR2 YNFKEQ. V was clipped by 3 bases and J by 5 bases; unmatched bases: 1. The CDR3 length is 12 residues. Here the CDR3 reads CASSHDRDEQYF. The DNA of the CDR3 is TGTGCCAGCAGCCACGACAGGGACGAGCAGTACTTC.

V and J are TRBV5-4 and TRBJ2-7; TRBD2 agrees at 8 bases. The J segment lost 3 bases and the V segment lost 0 bases, leaving 5 bases of the junction unmatched. The CDR3 sequence is 15 residues long. The germline gives CDR1 SGHNT, CDR2 YYREEE (reference sequence). The CDR3, as DNA: TGTGCCAGCAGCTTGGCACAGAGCGGGGGCTACGAGCAGTACTTC. Its translation: CASSLAQSGGYEQYF. Complete variable domain (other parts from reference TRBV5-4 and TRBJ2-7): ETGVTQSPTHLIKTRGQQVTLRCSSQSGHNTVSWYQQALGQGPQFIFQYYREEENGRGNFPPRFSGLQFPNYSSELNVNALELDDSALYLCASSLAQSGGYEQYFGPGTRLTVT.

This clone was counted between two and nine times. The chain has TRBV30 and TRBJ2-1; 12 bases match TRBD2. The CDR3 length is 13 residues. Trimming took 3 bases from V and 10 from J; bases not matched to a gene: 4. The germline V gene has CDR1 GTSNPN and CDR2 SVGIG (reference sequence). CDR3 DNA sequence: TGTGCCTGGAGCCTAGCGGGGGGGCGAGAGCAGTTCTTC. It yields the protein CAWSLAGGREQFF.

The CDR3 nucleotides read TGTGCCAGCAGTTCCGGGACTAGCGGGGCTCAGACCCAGTACTTC. This codes for CASSSGTSGAQTQYF. The chain uses TRBV27 and TRBJ2-5; 13 bases line up with TRBD2. The V and J ends lost 4 bases and 6 bases, in that order; junction bases with no gene match: 5. Germline V gives CDR1 MNHEY, CDR2 SMNVEV (reference sequence). The CDR3 contains 15 residues.

CDR3 nucleotides: TGTGCCAGCAAGGGAGCGGGAACAGTCCCCACAGATACGCAGTATTTT. Protein: CASKGAGTVPTDTQYF. The chain couples TRBV28 to TRBJ2-3; 7 bases line up with TRBD2. The CDR3 sequence is 16 residues long. The V and J ends lost 7 bases and 2 bases, in that order; junction bases with no gene match: 12. In germline, CDR1 is MDHEN, CDR2 SYDVKM.

This clone came up a few times. This chain uses TRBV5-6 with TRBJ2-7; 9 bases match TRBD2. Losses at the gene ends were 0 bases for V and 12 bases for J; bases not matched to a gene: 10. This CDR3 region has 14 residues. In germline, CDR1 is SGHDT, CDR2 YYEEEE. Here the CDR3 DNA reads TGTGCCAGCAGCTTGGCGGCCCGCCCTAGCGGGGTGTACTTC. As protein: CASSLAARPSGVYF. The full variable domain, its missing parts supplied by reference TRBV5-6 and TRBJ2-7, is DAGVTQSPTHLIKTRGQQVTLRCSPKSGHDTVSWYQQALGQGPQFIFQYYEEEERQRGNFPDRFSGHQFPNYSSELNVNALLLGDSALYLCASSLAARPSGVYFGPGTRLTVT.

The chain has TRBV19 and TRBJ2-7; 11 bases agree with TRBD2. This CDR3 comprises 17 residues. Germline trimming cut 0 bases from V and 4 bases from J; bases unmatched to any gene: 8. CDR1 LNHDA and CDR2 SQIVND come from the germline V gene (reference sequence). The CDR3 loop reads CASSIEPTSGSIYEQYF. The CDR3 coding sequence is TGTGCCAGTAGTATAGAGCCAACTAGCGGGAGTATTTACGAGCAGTACTTC.

A note on this clone: This specimen includes other DNA sequences encoding the same CDR3. The chain recombines TRBV24-1 with TRBJ2-3, with D perhaps matching TRBD1 (6 bases). The V end was cut by 3 bases, the J end by 6 bases, with 15 bases between. The CDR3 covers 15 residues. CDR1 and CDR2 from the germline V gene are KGHDR and SFDVKD. CDR3 sequence: CATSDESGELDTQYF. CDR3 in DNA: TGTGCCACCAGTGATGAGTCAGGGGAGCTGGATACGCAGTATTTT.

This rearrangement joins TRBV18 to TRBJ2-1, with a weak D call TRBD1 (5 bases). The V gene's germline CDR1 is KGHSH and CDR2 LQKENI. This CDR3 is built from 16 residues. Trimming removed 0 bases from V and 3 bases from J, with 12 bases in between. In nucleotides, the CDR3 is TGTGCCAGCTCACCACCGTCAGGGATTGGCTACAATGAGCAGTTCTTC. Amino acid sequence: CASSPPSGIGYNEQFF.

This chain connects TRBV10-1 to TRBJ2-1; 15 bases are shared with TRBD2. From germline, CDR1 is WNHNN and CDR2 SYGVQD (reference sequence). The CDR3 sequence is 15 residues long. Unmatched junction bases numbered 3, after V lost 3 bases and J lost 9 bases. Here the CDR3 DNA reads TGCGCCAGCAGTGACGGGACTAGCGGGAGGAGTGAGCAGTTCTTC. It is translated as CASSDGTSGRSEQFF.

This clone appeared once. The chain employs TRBV11-2 and TRBJ2-1; 8 bases align to TRBD2. Germline-derived CDR1 and CDR2 are SGHAT and FQNNGV. The ends lost 2 bases at V and 9 bases at J; junction bases unmatched: 9. This CDR3 contains 15 residues. CDR3 in DNA: TGTGCCAGCAGCTTAATGAGCGGGAGAGTCGGTGAGCAGTTCTTC. This encodes CASSLMSGRVGEQFF. Full variable domain (outside the CDR3, taken from reference TRBV11-2 and TRBJ2-1): EAGVAQSPRYKIIEKRQSVAFWCNPISGHATLYWYQQILGQGPKLLIQFQNNGVVDDSQLPKDRFSAERLKGVDSTLKIQPAKLEDSAVYLCASSLMSGRVGEQFFGPGTRLTVL.

The CDR3 nucleotides are TGTGCCAGCAGTTACGAAGTACAGAATAATTCACCCCTCCACTTT. It encodes CASSYEVQNNSPLHF. The gene calls are TRBV6-6 and TRBJ1-6; no clear D. This CDR3 is 15 amino acids long. Trimming took off 2 bases at V and 5 bases at J, with 10 bases between the two ends. Germline loops: CDR1 MNHNY, CDR2 SVGAGI (reference sequence).

J is TRBJ2-5 and V is TRBV30; 9 bases match TRBD1. The CDR3 totals 15 residues. The trim removed 0 bases at V and 4 bases at J, leaving 6 bases unmatched. CDR1 and CDR2 (germline): GTSNPN, SVGIG (reference sequence). CDR3 coding DNA: TGTGCCTGGAGTGTAATGACAGGGGGACGAGAGACCCAGTACTTC. Translation gives CAWSVMTGGRETQYF.

This chain joins TRBV5-1 and TRBJ2-5, with a tentative D call TRBD1 (5 bases). The CDR3 runs to 17 residues. The V gene lost 3 bases and the J gene lost 1 base, with 19 bases spanning the gap. The germline V gene has CDR1 SGHRS and CDR2 YFSETQ. Here the CDR3 reads CASSSHVSAGSQETQYF. For the CDR3, the DNA is TGCGCCAGCAGCTCGCACGTATCGGCAGGGTCCCAAGAGACCCAGTACTTC.

The sample holds one count of this clone. This chain links TRBV20-1 with TRBJ1-1; 9 nucleotides agree with TRBD1. The ends lost 3 bases at V and 4 bases at J; junction bases unmatched: 6. CDR1 is DFQATT, CDR2 SNEGSKA, per germline (reference sequence). The CDR3 is made up of 14 amino acids. This CDR3 reads CSASQTGGSTEAFF. The CDR3 DNA sequence: TGCAGTGCTAGTCAGACAGGGGGAAGCACTGAAGCTTTCTTT.

The V gene is TRBV30, the J gene TRBJ2-1; weak D call: TRBD2 (5 bases). Looked up from germline, CDR1 is GTSNPN and CDR2 is SVGIG (reference sequence). This CDR3 has 16 residues. The germline V and J ends were trimmed by 3 bases and 1 base, with 16 bases remaining between them. The CDR3 here is CAWRRAGPASYNEQFF. DNA for the CDR3: TGTGCCTGGAGGAGGGCGGGCCCGGCTTCCTACAATGAGCAGTTCTTC.

The chain carries TRBV6-5 and TRBJ2-1, with D unresolved. Germline V lookup: CDR1 MNHEY, CDR2 SVGAGI. The CDR3 sequence is 14 residues long. Trimming took 5 bases from V and 3 from J, leaving 11 bases between them. CDR3 in DNA: TGTGCCAGCAGTACCAGACAAGACTACAATGAGCAGTTCTTC. Translating gives CASSTRQDYNEQFF.

The V gene is TRBV3-1 (or the pseudogene TRBV3-2), the J gene TRBJ1-2; D might be TRBD1 (5 bases). The CDR3 runs to 14 residues. CDR1 is LGHDT and CDR2 is YNNKEL in the germline V gene (reference sequence). V was trimmed by 9 bases and J by 6 bases, leaving 20 bases between them. The CDR3 sequence: CASPPPGVWDGYTF. CDR3 nucleotides: TGTGCCAGTCCCCCCCCGGGGGTATGGGATGGCTACACCTTC.